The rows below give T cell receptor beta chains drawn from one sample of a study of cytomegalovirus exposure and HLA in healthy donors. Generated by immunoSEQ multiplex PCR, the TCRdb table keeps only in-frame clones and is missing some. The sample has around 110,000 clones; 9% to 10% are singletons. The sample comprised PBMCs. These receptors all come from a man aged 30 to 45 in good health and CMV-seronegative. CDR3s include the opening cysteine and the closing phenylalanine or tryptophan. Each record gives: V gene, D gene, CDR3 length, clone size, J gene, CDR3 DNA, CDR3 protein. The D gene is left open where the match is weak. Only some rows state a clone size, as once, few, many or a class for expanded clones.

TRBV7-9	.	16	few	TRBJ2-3	TGTGCCAGCAGCCCATCCAAGCAGGGAAACACAGATACGCAGTATTTT	CASSPSKQGNTDTQYF
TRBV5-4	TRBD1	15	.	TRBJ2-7	TGTGCCAGCAGCTCAGGACAGGGGATCGCCTACGAGCAGTACTTC	CASSSGQGIAYEQYF
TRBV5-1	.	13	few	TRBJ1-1	TGCGCCAGCAGCTTGGGAGAAAACACTGAAGCTTTCTTT	CASSLGENTEAFF
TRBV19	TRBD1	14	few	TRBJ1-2	TGTGCCAGTACCCTCGGGACAGGGTACTATGGCTACACCTTC	CASTLGTGYYGYTF
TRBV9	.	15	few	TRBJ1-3	TGTGCCAGCAGCGTAGGACGGAGCTCTGGAAACACCATATATTTT	CASSVGRSSGNTIYF
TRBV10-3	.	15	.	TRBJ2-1	TGTGCCACTTATCGAGGCGGTTTATCCTACAATGAGCAGTTCTTC	CATYRGGLSYNEQFF
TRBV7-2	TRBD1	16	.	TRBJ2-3	TGTGCCAGCAGCTTAAGGGGGCAGGCGTCTCTAGATACGCAGTATTTT	CASSLRGQASLDTQYF
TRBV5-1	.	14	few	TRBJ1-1	TGCGCCAGCAGCTTGGTTACGGGGGGCACTGAAGCTTTCTTT	CASSLVTGGTEAFF
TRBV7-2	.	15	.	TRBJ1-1	TGTGCCAGCAGCCTAACCGACATGATGGACACTGAAGCTTTCTTT	CASSLTDMMDTEAFF
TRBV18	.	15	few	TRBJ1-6	TGTGCCAGCTCACCGGGGGGGTCCTATAATTCACCCCTCCACTTT	CASSPGGSYNSPLHF
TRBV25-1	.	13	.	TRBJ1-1	TGTGCCAGCCGGGGGGAAAAGGGGACTGAAGCTTTCTTT	CASRGEKGTEAFF
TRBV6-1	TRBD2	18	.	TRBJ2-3	TGTGCCAGCAGTGAAAGGGGACTAGCGGCCCCGGCGGGAGATACGCAGTATTTT	CASSERGLAAPAGDTQYF
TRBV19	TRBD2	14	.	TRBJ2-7	TGTGCCAGTAGTATAAGCGGGAGGGCCCACGAGCAGTACTTC	CASSISGRAHEQYF
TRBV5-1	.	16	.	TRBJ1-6	TGCGCCAGCAGCTTGCTTTCGGGGACTAATAATTCACCCCTCCACTTT	CASSLLSGTNNSPLHF
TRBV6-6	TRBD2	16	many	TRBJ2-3	TGTGCCAGCAGGAAGACTAGCGGGGGGATCACAGATACGCAGTATTTT	CASRKTSGGITDTQYF
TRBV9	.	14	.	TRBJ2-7	TGTGCCAGCAGCGTAGGTGGGAGTAGCTACGAGCAGTACTTC	CASSVGGSSYEQYF
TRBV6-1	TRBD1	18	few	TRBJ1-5	TGTGCCAGCAGTGATTACGTAAAGACAGGGACGGGCAATCAGCCCCAGCATTTT	CASSDYVKTGTGNQPQHF
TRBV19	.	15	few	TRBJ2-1	TGTGCCAGTACCTCCGGTGGGAGCGGTGCCAATGAGCAGTTCTTC	CASTSGGSGANEQFF
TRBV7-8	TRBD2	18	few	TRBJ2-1	TGTGCCAGCAGCGCCGGACTAGCGGGAGGGCCGTCCTACAATGAGCAGTTCTTC	CASSAGLAGGPSYNEQFF
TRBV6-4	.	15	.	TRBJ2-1	TGTGCCAGCAGTTCCCGGGGCGGGGATTACAATGAGCAGTTCTTC	CASSSRGGDYNEQFF
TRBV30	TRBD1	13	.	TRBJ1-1	TGTGCCTGGGACACAGGGGGTAACACTGAAGCTTTCTTT	CAWDTGGNTEAFF
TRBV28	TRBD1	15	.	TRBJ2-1	TGTGCCAGCAGGACAGGGGGGCCTCCCTACAATGAGCAGTTCTTC	CASRTGGPPYNEQFF
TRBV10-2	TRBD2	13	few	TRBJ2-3	TGCGCCAGCAGGGGACTAGGGGGAGATACGCAGTATTTT	CASRGLGGDTQYF
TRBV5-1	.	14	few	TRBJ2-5	TGCGCCAGCAGCTTTACGGCAGGTCAAGAGACCCAGTACTTC	CASSFTAGQETQYF
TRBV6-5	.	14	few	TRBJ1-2	TGTGCCAGCAGTTACGGCGGGGGTGTTGAGGGCTACACCTTC	CASSYGGGVEGYTF
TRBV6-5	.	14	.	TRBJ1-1	TGTGCCAGCAGTTTCCTAACAGAGAACACTGAAGCTTTCTTT	CASSFLTENTEAFF
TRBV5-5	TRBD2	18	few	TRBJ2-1	TGTGCCAGCAGCTCACGATGGACTAGCGGGGGTACGTACAATGAGCAGTTCTTC	CASSSRWTSGGTYNEQFF
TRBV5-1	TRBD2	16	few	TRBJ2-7	TGCGCCAGCAGCTTGGAAGGCCAGGGAGGGTTCTACGAGCAGTACTTC	CASSLEGQGGFYEQYF
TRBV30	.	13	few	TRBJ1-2	TGTGCCTCCGCCACCAGAAACCCCTATGGCTACACCTTC	CASATRNPYGYTF
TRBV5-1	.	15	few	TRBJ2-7	TGCGCCAGCAGCCTGGGGGGGCGTCAGACCTACGAGCAGTACTTC	CASSLGGRQTYEQYF
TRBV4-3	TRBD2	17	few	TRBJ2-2	TGCGCCAGCAGCCAAGATGGGGCTAGCGGGAACACCGGGGAGCTGTTTTTT	CASSQDGASGNTGELFF
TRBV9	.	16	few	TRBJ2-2	TGTGCCAGCAGCGTAGCTTGGGGCGGGACTACCGGGGAGCTGTTTTTT	CASSVAWGGTTGELFF
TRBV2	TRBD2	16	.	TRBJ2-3	TGTGCCAGCAGCCCACGGGGGGGACTTAGCACAGATACGCAGTATTTT	CASSPRGGLSTDTQYF
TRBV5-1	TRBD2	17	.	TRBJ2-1	TGCGCCAGCAGCTCGACGGGAGGGCCCGACTCCTACAATGAGCAGTTCTTC	CASSSTGGPDSYNEQFF
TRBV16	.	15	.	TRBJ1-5	TGTGCCAGCAGCCAATCGAGGGTTGATAATCAGCCCCAGCATTTT	CASSQSRVDNQPQHF
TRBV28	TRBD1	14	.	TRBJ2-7	TGTGCCAGCAGTTTAAAACAGGGGGGCTACGAGCAGTACTTC	CASSLKQGGYEQYF
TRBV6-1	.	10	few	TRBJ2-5	TGTGCCAGCACAGAAGAGACCCAGTACTTC	CASTEETQYF
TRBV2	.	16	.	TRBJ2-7	TGTGCCAGCAGTGAATGGAAGGGGGACGGGATCTACGAGCAGTACTTC	CASSEWKGDGIYEQYF
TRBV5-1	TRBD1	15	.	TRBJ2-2	TGCGCCAGCAGCTTACCGGGACAGATCACCGGGGAGCTGTTTTTT	CASSLPGQITGELFF
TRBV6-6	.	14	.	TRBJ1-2	TGTGCCAGCCGCCCCGGGGAGGCTAACTATGGCTACACCTTC	CASRPGEANYGYTF
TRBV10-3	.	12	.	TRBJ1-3	TGTGCCATCAGTGACAGGGAAAACACCATATATTTT	CAISDRENTIYF
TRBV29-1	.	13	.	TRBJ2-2	TGCAGCGTTAAGCAAGATCGATCCGGGGAGCTGTTTTTT	CSVKQDRSGELFF
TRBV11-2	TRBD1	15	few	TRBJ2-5	TGTGCCAGCAGCTTAGCCACAGGGGGCGCGGAGACCCAGTACTTC	CASSLATGGAETQYF
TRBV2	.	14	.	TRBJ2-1	TGTGCCAGCAGTGACAGGGTAATGTGGGATGAGCAGTTCTTC	CASSDRVMWDEQFF
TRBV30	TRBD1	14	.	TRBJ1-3	TGTGCCTGGAGTGGGACAGGGGCTGGAAACACCATATATTTT	CAWSGTGAGNTIYF